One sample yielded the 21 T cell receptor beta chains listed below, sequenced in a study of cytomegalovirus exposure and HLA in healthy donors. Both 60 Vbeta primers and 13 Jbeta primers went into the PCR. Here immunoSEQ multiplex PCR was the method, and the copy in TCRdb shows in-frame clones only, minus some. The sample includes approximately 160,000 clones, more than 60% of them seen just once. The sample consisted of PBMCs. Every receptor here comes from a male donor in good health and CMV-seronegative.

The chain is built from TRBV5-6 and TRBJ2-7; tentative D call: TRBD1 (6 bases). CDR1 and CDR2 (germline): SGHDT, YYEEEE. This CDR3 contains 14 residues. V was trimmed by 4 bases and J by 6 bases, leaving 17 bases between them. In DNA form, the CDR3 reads TGTGCCAGCAGCCCGCCCAGGGGCTACAGCGAGCAGTACTTC. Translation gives CASSPPRGYSEQYF.

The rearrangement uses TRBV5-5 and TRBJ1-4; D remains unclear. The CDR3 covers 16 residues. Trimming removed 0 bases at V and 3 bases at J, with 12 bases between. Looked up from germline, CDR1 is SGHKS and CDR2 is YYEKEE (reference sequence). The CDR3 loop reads CASSLGQLTANEKLFF. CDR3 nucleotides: TGTGCCAGCAGCTTGGGGCAACTAACTGCTAATGAAAAACTGTTTTTT.

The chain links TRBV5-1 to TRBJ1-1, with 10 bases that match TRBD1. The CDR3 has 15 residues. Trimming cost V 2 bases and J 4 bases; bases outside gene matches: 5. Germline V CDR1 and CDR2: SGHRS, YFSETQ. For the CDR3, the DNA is TGCGCCAGCAGCTTACCGACAGGGGGCTTCACTGAAGCTTTCTTT. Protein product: CASSLPTGGFTEAFF.

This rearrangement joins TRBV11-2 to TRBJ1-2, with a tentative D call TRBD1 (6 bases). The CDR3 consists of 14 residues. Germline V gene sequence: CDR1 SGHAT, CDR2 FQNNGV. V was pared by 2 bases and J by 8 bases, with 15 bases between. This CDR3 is CASSLPTGRRGYTF. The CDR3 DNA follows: TGTGCCAGCAGCTTACCAACAGGGCGGCGGGGCTACACCTTC.

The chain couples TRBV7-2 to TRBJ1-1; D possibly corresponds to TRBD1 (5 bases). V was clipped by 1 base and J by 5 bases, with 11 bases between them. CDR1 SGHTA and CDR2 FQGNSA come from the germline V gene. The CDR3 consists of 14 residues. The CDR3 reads CASSLDGGGTEAFF. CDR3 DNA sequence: TGTGCCAGCAGCTTAGACGGGGGAGGGACTGAAGCTTTCTTT.

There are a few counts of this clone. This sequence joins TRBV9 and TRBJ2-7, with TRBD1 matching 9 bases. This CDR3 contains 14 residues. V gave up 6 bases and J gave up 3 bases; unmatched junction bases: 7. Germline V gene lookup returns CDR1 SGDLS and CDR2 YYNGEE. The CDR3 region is CASTPGQGSYEQYF. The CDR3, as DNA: TGTGCCAGCACCCCGGGACAGGGTAGCTACGAGCAGTACTTC.

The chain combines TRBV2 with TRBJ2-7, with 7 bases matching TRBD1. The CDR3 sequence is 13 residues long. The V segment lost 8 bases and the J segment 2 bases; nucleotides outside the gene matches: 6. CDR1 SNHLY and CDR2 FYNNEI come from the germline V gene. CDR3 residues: CASGSDRAYEQYF. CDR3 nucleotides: TGTGCCAGCGGCTCCGACAGGGCCTACGAGCAGTACTTC.

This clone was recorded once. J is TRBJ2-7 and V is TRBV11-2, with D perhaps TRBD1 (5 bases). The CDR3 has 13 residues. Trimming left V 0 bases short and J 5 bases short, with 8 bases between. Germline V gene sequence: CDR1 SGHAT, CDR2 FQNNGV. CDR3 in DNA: TGTGCCAGCAGCTTAGATACAGGAAACGAGCAGTACTTC. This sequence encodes CASSLDTGNEQYF.

CDR3 DNA: TGTGCCAGCAGCGTATCGAGGTCTGGGGCCAACGTCCTGACTTTC. As protein: CASSVSRSGANVLTF. The chain links TRBV9 to TRBJ2-6, with unresolved D. Trimming cost V 1 base and J 1 base, with 6 bases left between them. Germline CDR1 is SGDLS and CDR2 is YYNGEE. This CDR3 is 15 amino acids long.

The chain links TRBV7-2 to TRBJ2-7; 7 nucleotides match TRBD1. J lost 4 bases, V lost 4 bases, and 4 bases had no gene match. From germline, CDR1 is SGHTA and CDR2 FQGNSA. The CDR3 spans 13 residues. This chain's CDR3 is CASSSGQRYEQYF. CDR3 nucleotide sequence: TGTGCCAGCAGCTCGGGACAGCGGTACGAGCAGTACTTC.

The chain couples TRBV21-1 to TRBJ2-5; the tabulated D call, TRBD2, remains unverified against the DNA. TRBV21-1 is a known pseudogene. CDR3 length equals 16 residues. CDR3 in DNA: TGTGCCAGCCGCCCGGGGACTTCGTGGTTCGGAGAGACCCAGTACTTC. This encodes CASRPGTSWFGETQYF.

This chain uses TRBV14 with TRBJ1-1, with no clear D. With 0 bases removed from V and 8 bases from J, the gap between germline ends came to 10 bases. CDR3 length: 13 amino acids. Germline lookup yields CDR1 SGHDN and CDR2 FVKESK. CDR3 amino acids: CASSQDNREEAFF. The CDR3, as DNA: TGTGCCAGCAGCCAAGATAACAGAGAAGAAGCTTTCTTT.

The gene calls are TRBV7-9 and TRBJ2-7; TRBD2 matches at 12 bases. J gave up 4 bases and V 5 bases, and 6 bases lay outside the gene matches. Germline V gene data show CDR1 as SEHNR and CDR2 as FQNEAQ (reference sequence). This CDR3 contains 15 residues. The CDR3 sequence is CASSALLAGGYEQYF. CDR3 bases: TGTGCCAGCAGCGCTTTACTAGCGGGAGGTTACGAGCAGTACTTC. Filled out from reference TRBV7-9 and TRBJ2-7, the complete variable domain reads DTGVSQNPRHKITKRGQNVTFRCDPISEHNRLYWYRQTLGQGPEFLTYFQNEAQLEKSRLLSDRFSAERPKGSFSTLEIQRTEQGDSAMYLCASSALLAGGYEQYFGPGTRLTVT.

CDR3 loop: CASSLEGVNTEAFF. DNA of the CDR3: TGCGCCAGCAGCTTGGAGGGGGTGAACACTGAAGCTTTCTTT. V gene TRBV5-1 combines with J gene TRBJ1-1; D possibly corresponds to TRBD1 (6 bases). Per germline, CDR1 SGHRS and CDR2 YFSETQ. This CDR3 is built from 14 residues. The V end lost 0 bases, the J end lost 0 bases, and 6 bases lay between the germline ends.

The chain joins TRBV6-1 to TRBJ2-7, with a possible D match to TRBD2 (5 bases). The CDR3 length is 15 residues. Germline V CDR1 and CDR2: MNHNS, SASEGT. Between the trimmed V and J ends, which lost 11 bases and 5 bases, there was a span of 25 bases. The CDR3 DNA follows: TGTGCCGCAACAAGAGGAGGCAACCTGGACGACGAGCAGTACTTC. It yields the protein CAATRGGNLDDEQYF.

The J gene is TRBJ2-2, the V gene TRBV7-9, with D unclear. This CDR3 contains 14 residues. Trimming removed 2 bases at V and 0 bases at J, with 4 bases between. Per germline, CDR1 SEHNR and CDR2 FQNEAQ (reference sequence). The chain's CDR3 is CASSLLPNTGELFF. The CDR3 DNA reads TGTGCCAGCAGCTTACTTCCGAACACCGGGGAGCTGTTTTTT.

The CDR3 sequence: CASSPFPDSYEGYTF. The CDR3 coding sequence is TGTGCCAGCTCACCATTTCCTGACAGCTACGAAGGCTACACCTTC. The chain is built from TRBV18 and TRBJ1-2, with D perhaps matching TRBD1 (5 bases). The CDR3 sequence is 15 residues long. Trimming removed 2 bases at V and 8 bases at J, with 18 bases between. Germline CDR1 and CDR2: KGHSH and LQKENI.

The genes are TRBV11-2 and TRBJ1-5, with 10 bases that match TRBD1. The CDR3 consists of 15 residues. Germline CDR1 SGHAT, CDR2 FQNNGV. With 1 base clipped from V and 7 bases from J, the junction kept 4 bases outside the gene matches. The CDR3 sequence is CASSLGMGQGQPQHF. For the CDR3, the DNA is TGTGCCAGCAGCTTAGGAATGGGACAGGGGCAGCCCCAGCATTTT.

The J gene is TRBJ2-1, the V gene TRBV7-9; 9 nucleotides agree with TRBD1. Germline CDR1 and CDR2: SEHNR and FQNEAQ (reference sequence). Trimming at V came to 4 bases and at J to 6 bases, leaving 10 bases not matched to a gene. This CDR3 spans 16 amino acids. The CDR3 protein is CASSSTGTGIVNEQFF. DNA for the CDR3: TGTGCCAGCAGCTCAACCGGGACAGGGATTGTCAATGAGCAGTTCTTC. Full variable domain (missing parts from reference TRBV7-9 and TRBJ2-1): DTGVSQNPRHKITKRGQNVTFRCDPISEHNRLYWYRQTLGQGPEFLTYFQNEAQLEKSRLLSDRFSAERPKGSFSTLEIQRTEQGDSAMYLCASSSTGTGIVNEQFFGPGTRLTVL.

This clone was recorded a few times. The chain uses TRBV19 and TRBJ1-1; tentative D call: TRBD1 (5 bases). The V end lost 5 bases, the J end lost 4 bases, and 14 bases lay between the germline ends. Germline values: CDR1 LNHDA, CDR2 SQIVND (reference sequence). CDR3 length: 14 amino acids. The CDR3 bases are TGTGCCAGTAGTTGGGGGGAAGGGAGCACTGAAGCTTTCTTT. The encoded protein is CASSWGEGSTEAFF.

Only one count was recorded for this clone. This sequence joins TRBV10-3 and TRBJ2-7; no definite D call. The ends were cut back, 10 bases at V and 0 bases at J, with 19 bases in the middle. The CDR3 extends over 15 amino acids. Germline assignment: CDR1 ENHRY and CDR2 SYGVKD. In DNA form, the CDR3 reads TGTGCCACCACATTTGCCGCGGCGAGCTCCTACGAGCAGTACTTC. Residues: CATTFAAASSYEQYF.